Presented here are 3 T cell receptor beta chains from one specimen sequenced in a study of identical twins. From the 5' RACE reads, TCRdb called clonotypes with MiXCR, one entry per CDR3 protein. The repertoire consists of 1.5 million to 2 million distinct CDR3 sequences, with about 32% occurring once and the leading ten covering about 0.27%. Sequencing was carried out using cord blood. These receptor sequences come from a newborn girl in good health.

The CDR3 DNA reads as TGTGCCAGCAGTGAAGGGGGACACCCCTATGGCTACACCTTC. Its translation is CASSEGGHPYGYTF. This chain uses TRBV2 with TRBJ1-2, with a weak D call TRBD1 (6 bases). Germline values: CDR1 SNHLY, CDR2 FYNNEI. With 1 base removed from V and 4 bases from J, the gap between germline ends came to 10 bases. This CDR3 contains 14 residues.

Many counts were recorded for this clonotype. The chain has TRBV6-6 and TRBJ1-4; no clear D. Trimming left V 7 bases short and J 7 bases short, with 10 bases between. CDR3 length equals 12 residues. Germline V gene data show CDR1 as MNHNY and CDR2 as SVGAGI (reference sequence). The CDR3 coding sequence is TGTGCCAGCAATGCAGTCGGTGAAAAACTGTTTTTT. It yields the protein CASNAVGEKLFF.

In DNA form, the CDR3 reads TGTGCCAGCAGTGACTACGGACTAGGAAGCACAGATACGCAGTATTTT. It encodes CASSDYGLGSTDTQYF. The genes are TRBV25-1 and TRBJ2-3; 7 nucleotides line up with TRBD2. CDR3 length: 16 residues. J lost 0 bases, V lost 3 bases, and 6 bases had no gene match. From germline, CDR1 is MGHDK and CDR2 SYGVNS.